This T cell receptor beta chain was obtained from a study of T cells in Graves' hyperthyroidism and ophthalmopathy. Study-wide findings and caveats: Within blood appeared most thyroid clonotypes that had expanded above 0.001. A model built on 13 V-J features separated ophthalmopathy from stable hyperthyroidism.

Those patients with uncontrolled infection, other autoimmune disease, pregnancy or lactation were excluded. Fresh peripheral blood, around 9.5 ml, yielded the PBMCs. Trimming shortened V by 0 bases and J by 6 bases, and 13 bases separated the two germline ends. Looked up from germline, CDR1 is SGHRS and CDR2 is YFSETQ. The CDR3 contains 16 residues. This clonotype was observed many times. Its antigen is undetermined. Amplification targeted TCR beta CDR3 regions from RNA transcripts. Using the HTBI primer set, a first-round RT-PCR was run on the TCR CDR3. TCRdb reanalysed the multiplex PCR reads using MiXCR and keeps one entry per CDR3 protein. The top ten hold under 8% of the sample, which has approximately 560,000 distinct CDR3 sequences, 15% to 19% seen once.

The TCR comes from a woman in her 30s with Graves' hyperthyroidism. The chain recombines TRBV5-1 with TRBJ1-6; no definite D call. Sequences were obtained from blood. The CDR3 spells CASSLGLPQANSPLHF. CDR3 coding DNA: TGCGCCAGCAGCTTGGGGCTCCCCCAAGCTAATTCACCCCTCCACTTT.